The entry below gives a single T cell receptor (beta chain) sequence along with its context. No antigen is known for it. The treatment denotes: roughly 10-day PBMC culture with coronavirus spike peptide pools or control peptides (ViraFEST assay). The CDR3 totals 14 residues. After removal of 2 bases from V and 4 bases from J, the junction contained 2 bases not matched to a gene. The data belong to a study of vaccination and CD4 T cells after COVID-19. Cultured CD4+ T-cell DNA underwent Oncomine TCR Beta short-read sequencing. One entry per CDR3 protein results from TCRdb running MiXCR on the PCR reads. This table has about 23,000 distinct CDR3 sequences, roughly 58% appearing once.

This TCR came from a human donor who had recovered from COVID-19. This chain joins TRBV12-3 or TRBV12-4 and TRBJ2-7; TRBD2 agrees at 10 bases. What was sequenced was CD4+ T cells from blood, cultured in vitro. The CDR3 sequence: CASSLLAGEYEQYF. Written as DNA, the CDR3 is TGTGCCAGCAGTTTACTAGCGGGAGAATACGAGCAGTACTTC.